The 16 T cell receptor beta chains below come from one sample, sequenced in a study of blood T cell repertoires in COVID-19. Repertoires were generated with immunoSEQ multiplex PCR, while TCRdb's copy carries only in-frame clones and drops some. This sample has fewer than 600,000 clones; around nine tenths occur once, and the top ten carry about 2%. Sequencing input: PBMCs or T cells enriched from blood (not recorded which). The receptors shown here come from a woman aged 40 to 50 who had recovered from COVID-19.

The sample holds a few counts of this clone. The rearrangement links TRBV9 to TRBJ2-7, with D unclear. This CDR3 spans 14 amino acids. V lost 0 bases and J lost 3, with 10 bases in between. CDR1 SGDLS and CDR2 YYNGEE come from the germline V gene. In DNA form, the CDR3 reads TGTGCCAGCAGCGTAGCTTCTAGTTTCTACGAGCAGTACTTC. Protein: CASSVASSFYEQYF.

The chain links TRBV7-8 to TRBJ2-7, with TRBD2 as a possible D gene (6 bases). Per germline, CDR1 SGHVS and CDR2 FQNEAQ. V was shortened by 5 bases and J by 6 bases, with 11 bases between the two germline ends. This CDR3 region has 12 residues. In DNA form, the CDR3 reads TGTGCCAGCAGCCCGGGAGTAGGCGAGCAGTACTTC. Protein: CASSPGVGEQYF.

This clone was counted between two and nine times. The genes are TRBV5-1 and TRBJ2-1; weak D call: TRBD2 (6 bases). This CDR3 region has 15 residues. Germline lookup yields CDR1 SGHRS and CDR2 YFSETQ. With 3 bases removed from V and 2 bases from J, the gap between germline ends came to 12 bases. This chain's CDR3 is CASSYSGDTYNEQFF. In DNA form, the CDR3 reads TGCGCCAGCAGCTACTCGGGAGATACCTACAATGAGCAGTTCTTC. Based on the CDR3 plus reference TRBV5-1 and TRBJ2-1, the full variable domain is KAGVTQTPRYLIKTRGQQVTLSCSPISGHRSVSWYQQTPGQGLQFLFEYFSETQRNKGNFPGRFSGRQFSNSRSEMNVSTLELGDSALYLCASSYSGDTYNEQFFGPGTRLTVL.

V and J are TRBV18 and TRBJ2-7; 14 nucleotides match TRBD2. The CDR3 totals 17 residues. CDR1 and CDR2 from the germline V gene are KGHSH and LQKENI. The V segment lost 4 bases and the J segment 2 bases; nucleotides outside the gene matches: 7. The CDR3 region is CASSRGTSGSSTYEQYF. The CDR3, as DNA: TGTGCCAGCTCACGGGGGACTAGCGGGAGCTCTACCTACGAGCAGTACTTC.

The chain has TRBV10-1 and TRBJ2-2, with D hard to call. The V end was cut by 10 bases, the J end by 6 bases, with 15 bases between. The CDR3 is 13 amino acids. CDR1 and CDR2 from the germline V gene are WNHNN and SYGVQD (reference sequence). The CDR3 coding sequence is TGCGCCACCAACGCTAGATCCGCCGGGGAGCTGTTTTTT. It specifies CATNARSAGELFF.

The CDR3 loop is CASSPETGTPSYGYTF. The CDR3 region has the DNA TGCGCCAGCAGCCCTGAAACGGGGACTCCGAGCTATGGCTACACCTTC. This rearrangement joins TRBV5-1 to TRBJ1-2; D is perhaps TRBD1 (5 bases). This CDR3 contains 16 residues. V was clipped by 4 bases and J by 4 bases, with 20 bases between them. Germline V gives CDR1 SGHRS, CDR2 YFSETQ. Variable domain in full (rest from reference TRBV5-1 and TRBJ1-2): KAGVTQTPRYLIKTRGQQVTLSCSPISGHRSVSWYQQTPGQGLQFLFEYFSETQRNKGNFPGRFSGRQFSNSRSEMNVSTLELGDSALYLCASSPETGTPSYGYTFGSGTRLTVV.

This clone was observed a handful of times. This chain connects TRBV4-1 to TRBJ1-5, with D unclear. CDR1 is MGHRA, CDR2 YSYEKL, per germline. The CDR3 is 13 residues long. The V and J ends lost 0 bases and 7 bases respectively, with 7 bases between them. The CDR3 DNA follows: TGCGCCAGCAGCCAAGAGGGCTACCAGCCCCAGCATTTT. Encoded protein: CASSQEGYQPQHF.

The V call is TRBV10-3, the J call TRBJ1-1, with 9 nucleotides matching TRBD1. J was trimmed by 2 bases and V by 8 bases; bases with no gene match: 3. The CDR3 runs 13 residues. CDR1 and CDR2 from the germline V gene are ENHRY and SYGVKD. In nucleotides, the CDR3 is TGTGCCATCGGGGACAGGGTAAACACTGAAGCTTTCTTT. Protein product: CAIGDRVNTEAFF.

V and J are TRBV5-1 and TRBJ2-1; 8 nucleotides agree with TRBD2. J lost 0 bases, V lost 3 bases, and 2 bases had no gene match. The CDR3 covers 15 residues. CDR1 SGHRS and CDR2 YFSETQ come from the germline V gene. CDR3 DNA sequence: TGCGCCAGCAGCTCTAGCGGGTACTCCTACAATGAGCAGTTCTTC. As protein: CASSSSGYSYNEQFF.

V and J are TRBV28 and TRBJ1-5; 7 bases agree with TRBD1. The CDR3 has 15 amino acids. Germline CDR1 reads MDHEN; CDR2 reads SYDVKM. With V trimmed by 6 bases and J by 6 bases, 11 bases remained unmatched. The CDR3 protein is CASRLAGQVGQPQHF. The CDR3, as DNA: TGTGCCAGCAGACTTGCTGGACAGGTAGGTCAGCCCCAGCATTTT. Combining the CDR3 with reference TRBV28 and TRBJ1-5 gives the whole variable domain DVKVTQSSRYLVKRTGEKVFLECVQDMDHENMFWYRQDPGLGLRLIYFSYDVKMKEKGDIPEGYSVSREKKERFSLILESASTNQTSMYLCASRLAGQVGQPQHFGDGTRLSIL.

This clone is a singleton in its sample. The chain links TRBV4-3 to TRBJ2-2, with D unclear. Trimming left V 4 bases short and J 4 bases short, with 10 bases between. Germline V gives CDR1 LGHNA, CDR2 YSLEER. The CDR3 totals 14 residues. The CDR3 loop reads CASSLASGTGELFF. DNA of the CDR3: TGCGCCAGCAGCCTCGCTTCGGGCACCGGGGAGCTGTTTTTT.

The rearrangement links TRBV15 to TRBJ2-7; tentatively, D is TRBD2 (5 bases). V was pared by 5 bases and J by 3 bases, with 14 bases between. The CDR3 length is 14 residues. CDR1 and CDR2 (germline): LNHNV, YYDKDF (reference sequence). CDR3 loop: CATSRGGSDYEQYF. The CDR3 nucleotides are TGTGCCACCAGCCGCGGAGGTAGCGACTACGAGCAGTACTTC.

This chain joins TRBV6-1 and TRBJ1-5, with 8 bases fitting TRBD1. V lost 2 bases to trimming and J lost 5 bases; unmatched junction nucleotides: 2. CDR1 is MNHNS and CDR2 is SASEGT in the germline V gene. The CDR3 runs 14 residues. CDR3 sequence: CASSEQGAYQPQHF. Written as DNA, the CDR3 is TGTGCCAGCAGTGAACAGGGGGCTTATCAGCCCCAGCATTTT.

The V call is TRBV19, the J call TRBJ2-1, with 9 nucleotides matching TRBD2. In germline, CDR1 is LNHDA, CDR2 SQIVND (reference sequence). V was clipped by 2 bases and J by 5 bases; unmatched bases: 4. The CDR3 is 15 amino acids. The chain's CDR3 is CASSIRREGDNEQFF. The CDR3 region has the DNA TGTGCCAGTAGTATAAGGCGGGAGGGAGACAATGAGCAGTTCTTC.

The J gene is TRBJ1-5, the V gene TRBV7-2; no definite D call. Germline V gene sequence: CDR1 SGHTA, CDR2 FQGNSA. Trimming took off 2 bases at V and 3 bases at J, with 8 bases between the two ends. This CDR3 spans 14 amino acids. The DNA of the CDR3 is TGTGCCAGCAGCTTATGGGGAGACAATCAGCCCCAGCATTTT. This codes for CASSLWGDNQPQHF.

This chain joins TRBV18 and TRBJ1-6, with 8 bases identical to TRBD1. Germline V lookup: CDR1 KGHSH, CDR2 LQKENI. J was trimmed by 3 bases and V by 3 bases; bases with no gene match: 10. This CDR3 has 18 residues. The CDR3 region is CASSPTGTGTNYNSPLHF. CDR3 DNA sequence: TGTGCCAGCTCACCTACTGGGACAGGCACCAACTATAATTCACCCCTCCACTTT.